The 3 T cell receptor beta chains presented below share a single source sample, sequenced in a study of blood T cell repertoires in COVID-19. Some clones are missing from TCRdb's copy, which holds only in-frame ones; the method was immunoSEQ multiplex PCR. Here the sample spans under 250,000 clones, about 83% being singletons. Sequencing input: peripheral blood. The receptors were sampled from a man in his fifties with active or convalescent COVID-19.

V is TRBV24-1 and J is TRBJ1-5; 7 nucleotides line up with TRBD1. The V gene's germline CDR1 is KGHDR and CDR2 SFDVKD. The CDR3 totals 15 residues. Unmatched junction bases numbered 7, after V lost 1 base and J lost 8 bases. The CDR3 DNA is TGTGCCACCAGTGATTTCGACAGGGCGGGAAAGCCCCAGCATTTT. It yields the protein CATSDFDRAGKPQHF.

The CDR3 sequence: CASSSPSAVSGNTIYF. The CDR3 DNA follows: TGTGCCAGCAGTTCCCCTTCTGCGGTTTCTGGAAACACCATATATTTT. The V and J genes are TRBV6-6 and TRBJ1-3; D not resolved. There are 16 residues in the CDR3. Trimming took 4 bases from V and 1 from J, leaving 14 bases between them. Germline V gene data show CDR1 as MNHNY and CDR2 as SVGAGI (reference sequence).

In this sample, this clone turned up once. The genes are TRBV25-1 and TRBJ1-5; D gene uncertain. Trimming took off 5 bases at V and 4 bases at J, with 9 bases between the two ends. This CDR3 is 13 amino acids long. The germline V gene encodes CDR1 MGHDK and CDR2 SYGVNS. The CDR3 region is CASSNQDNQPQHF. For the CDR3, the DNA is TGTGCCAGCAGTAATCAGGATAATCAGCCCCAGCATTTT.